The 31 T cell receptor beta chains below come from one sample, sequenced in a study of blood T cell repertoires in COVID-19. Generated by immunoSEQ multiplex PCR, the TCRdb table keeps only in-frame clones and is missing some. The sample includes about 400,000 clones, roughly 90% of them seen just once. What was sequenced was PBMCs or T cells enriched from blood (not recorded which). The receptors come from a woman in her 30s with acute COVID-19.

The chain has TRBV19 and TRBJ1-5, with D unresolved. V lost 4 bases, J lost 3 bases, and 10 bases lay in between. Germline V gene data show CDR1 as LNHDA and CDR2 as SQIVND (reference sequence). This CDR3 has 14 residues. As DNA, the CDR3 is TGTGCCAGTAGTACCCAGTCTTACAATCAGCCCCAGCATTTT. Its protein is CASSTQSYNQPQHF.

V is TRBV6-5 and J is TRBJ2-7; 8 bases line up with TRBD2. The V and J ends lost 2 bases and 1 base, in that order; junction bases with no gene match: 7. Germline V gene sequence: CDR1 MNHEY, CDR2 SVGAGI. The CDR3 spans 16 residues. CDR3 sequence reads: CASSYPGPSGSYEQYF. DNA of the CDR3: TGTGCCAGCAGTTACCCTGGCCCTAGCGGGTCCTACGAGCAGTACTTC.

V is TRBV9 and J is TRBJ2-1, with D possibly TRBD2 on 6 matching bases. The germline gives CDR1 SGDLS, CDR2 YYNGEE. The CDR3 consists of 15 residues. Trimming took 0 bases from V and 4 from J, leaving 11 bases between them. The CDR3 coding sequence is TGTGCCAGCAGCGTAGTGGCGGGGTCGTACAATGAGCAGTTCTTC. This gives the protein CASSVVAGSYNEQFF.

This rearrangement joins TRBV10-3 to TRBJ2-3; 7 nucleotides agree with TRBD1. The CDR3 loop spans 13 amino acids. CDR1 is ENHRY, CDR2 SYGVKD, per germline. The chain's CDR3 is CARSDRATDTQYF. CDR3 nucleotides: TGTGCTCGTTCCGACAGGGCCACAGATACGCAGTATTTT.

This clone has only one observation. The J gene is TRBJ2-7, the V gene TRBV2; TRBD1 might be the D (5 bases). This CDR3 has 16 amino acids. CDR1 and CDR2 (germline): SNHLY, FYNNEI. V gave up 4 bases and J gave up 2 bases, with 18 bases separating them. Here the CDR3 reads CASSVSGPLPTYEQYF. In nucleotides, the CDR3 is TGTGCCAGCAGTGTCTCAGGGCCTCTCCCGACCTACGAGCAGTACTTC.

In this sample, this clone turned up once. The J gene is TRBJ2-7, the V gene TRBV18, with 9 bases aligning to TRBD1. Losses at the gene ends were 6 bases for V and 2 bases for J; bases not matched to a gene: 5. Germline V CDR1 and CDR2: KGHSH, LQKENI. The CDR3 totals 14 residues. CDR3 in DNA: TGTGCCAGCTCCCCTAGACAGGGGGCCTACGAGCAGTACTTC. Translating gives CASSPRQGAYEQYF.

The gene calls are TRBV9 and TRBJ1-2; 8 nucleotides match TRBD1. V shed 0 bases and J 4 bases; nucleotides not matched to a gene: 5. Per the germline V gene, CDR1 is SGDLS and CDR2 is YYNGEE. The CDR3 spans 15 residues. As DNA, the CDR3 is TGTGCCAGCAGCGTAGGTCAGGGGGCGGGCTATGGCTACACCTTC. It encodes CASSVGQGAGYGYTF.

This rearrangement joins TRBV5-1 to TRBJ1-1, with no clear D. In germline, CDR1 is SGHRS, CDR2 YFSETQ. V dropped 5 bases and J dropped 2 bases, with 10 bases sitting between them. There are 13 residues in the CDR3. CDR3 loop: CASSYSTNTEAFF. CDR3 coding DNA: TGCGCCAGCAGTTACAGTACCAACACTGAAGCTTTCTTT.

The CDR3 sequence: CASSVDAGGNQPQHF. CDR3 in DNA: TGTGCCAGCAGCGTAGACGCAGGGGGGAATCAGCCCCAGCATTTT. The V call is TRBV9, the J call TRBJ1-5; 7 bases agree with TRBD1. V was pared by 0 bases and J by 4 bases, with 4 bases of the junction left unmatched. The germline V gene encodes CDR1 SGDLS and CDR2 YYNGEE. The CDR3 covers 15 residues.

The rearrangement uses TRBV5-1 and TRBJ2-3; D is possibly TRBD2 (5 bases). CDR1 is SGHRS, CDR2 YFSETQ, per germline. V lost 2 bases and J 1 base, leaving 11 bases between the germline ends. The CDR3 runs 15 residues. CDR3 nucleotide sequence: TGCGCCAGCAGCTTCACGGGGATAGGCACAGATACGCAGTATTTT. Translation: CASSFTGIGTDTQYF.

The rearrangement links TRBV7-9 to TRBJ1-3; TRBD1 is a possible D gene (6 bases). Trimming removed 5 bases at V and 4 bases at J, with 18 bases between. This CDR3 is 16 amino acids long. The germline CDR1 and CDR2 sequences are SEHNR and FQNEAQ (reference sequence). This chain's CDR3 is CASSALSGGSGNTIYF. CDR3 coding DNA: TGTGCCAGCAGCGCCCTGTCGGGGGGCTCCGGAAACACCATATATTTT.

The sample holds a few counts of this clone. Other DNA sequences within the sample encode an identical CDR3. This rearrangement joins TRBV5-1 to TRBJ1-1, with 9 nucleotides matching TRBD1. V dropped 4 bases and J dropped 1; count of bases not matched to a gene: 2. This CDR3 spans 14 amino acids. In germline, CDR1 is SGHRS, CDR2 YFSETQ. The CDR3 loop is CASSPGQGNTEAFF. CDR3 bases: TGCGCCAGCAGCCCGGGACAGGGGAACACTGAAGCTTTCTTT.

CDR3 DNA sequence: TGTGCCAGCTCACCGGAGGAAGAGACCCAGTACTTC. Translation: CASSPEEETQYF. The chain carries TRBV18 and TRBJ2-5, with D possibly matching TRBD2 (5 bases). In germline, CDR1 is KGHSH, CDR2 LQKENI. V shed 3 bases and J shed 3 bases, with 5 bases lying between them. The CDR3 is 12 amino acids.

The chain couples TRBV7-2 to TRBJ1-1; TRBD1 is a possible D gene (6 bases). Germline assignment: CDR1 SGHTA and CDR2 FQGNSA. The CDR3 is 14 residues long. Between the trimmed V and J ends, which lost 5 bases and 4 bases, there was a span of 14 bases. This CDR3 reads CASSPEGGGTEAFF. CDR3 sequence (DNA): TGTGCCAGCAGCCCAGAGGGGGGGGGCACTGAAGCTTTCTTT.

The chain combines TRBV28 with TRBJ1-1; 10 positions match TRBD1. The CDR3 runs to 14 residues. V lost 6 bases and J lost 11; bases outside the gene matches: 12. Per germline, CDR1 MDHEN and CDR2 SYDVKM. This chain's CDR3 is CASRNGRDRGGAFF. The CDR3 DNA is TGTGCCAGCAGAAACGGCCGGGACAGGGGAGGGGCTTTCTTT.

The chain uses TRBV6-2 or TRBV6-3 and TRBJ1-5; 8 nucleotides match TRBD1. This CDR3 is 19 amino acids long. Unmatched junction bases numbered 14, after V lost 3 bases and J lost 1 base. Germline CDR1 reads MNHEY; CDR2 reads SVGEGT. CDR3 bases: TGTGCCAGCAGTTATGTCCCTGGGACAGGCCTTGAGAGCAATCAGCCCCAGCATTTT. Translated: CASSYVPGTGLESNQPQHF.

This clone appeared once. The chain uses TRBV29-1 and TRBJ2-5, with a weak D call TRBD1 (6 bases). There are 12 residues in the CDR3. CDR1 and CDR2 (germline): SQVTM, ANQGSEA. V lost 7 bases and J lost 3, with 12 bases in between. The CDR3 spells CSACRGEETQYF. CDR3 in DNA: TGCAGCGCCTGCAGGGGAGAAGAGACCCAGTACTTC.

This chain links TRBV24-1 with TRBJ1-2; TRBD1 might be the D (6 bases). Between the trimmed V and J ends, which lost 5 bases and 2 bases, there was a span of 14 bases. This CDR3 is 15 amino acids long. The germline CDR1 and CDR2 sequences are KGHDR and SFDVKD. CDR3 amino acids: CATSGAGDANYGYTF. The CDR3 coding sequence is TGTGCCACCAGTGGTGCAGGGGACGCCAACTATGGCTACACCTTC.

This chain uses TRBV6-2 or TRBV6-3 with TRBJ1-5; 11 bases are a match to TRBD1. The junction had 12 bases not matched to a gene; V was cut back by 5 bases and J by 0 bases. Germline-derived CDR1 and CDR2 are MNHEY and SVGEGT. The CDR3 loop spans 19 amino acids. The CDR3 bases are TGTGCCAGCAGTGACACCCCGGGACAGGGGGTTACTAGCAATCAGCCCCAGCATTTT. Translating it yields CASSDTPGQGVTSNQPQHF.

The chain combines TRBV5-1 with TRBJ1-2; D is possibly TRBD1 (6 bases). The CDR3 has 15 residues. CDR1 is SGHRS, CDR2 YFSETQ, per germline. The ends were cut back, 4 bases at V and 4 bases at J, with 17 bases in the middle. The CDR3: CASSLGQGSIYGYTF. DNA of the CDR3: TGCGCCAGCAGCCTGGGCCAGGGGAGCATCTATGGCTACACCTTC.

The chain carries TRBV29-1 and TRBJ1-1; no reliable D call. Germline CDR1 reads SQVTM; CDR2 reads ANQGSEA. The V end was cut by 2 bases, the J end by 4 bases, with 11 bases between. The CDR3 totals 13 residues. The CDR3 DNA is TGCAGCGTTGAAAAAGCTACTGGCACTGAAGCTTTCTTT. It encodes CSVEKATGTEAFF.

The chain uses TRBV20-1 and TRBJ2-7, with 7 bases aligning to TRBD1. The CDR3 has 15 residues. CDR1 and CDR2 (germline): DFQATT, SNEGSKA (reference sequence). Trimming cost V 3 bases and J 3 bases; bases outside gene matches: 11. The CDR3 nucleotides are TGCAGTGCTAGTGACAGGGTTTCAACTTTCTACGAGCAGTACTTC. It yields the protein CSASDRVSTFYEQYF.

CDR3 sequence: CSVENGIATGITDTQYF. In DNA, the CDR3 is TGCAGCGTTGAGAATGGTATAGCGACAGGGATCACAGATACGCAGTATTTT. The chain employs TRBV29-1 and TRBJ2-3; TRBD1 matches at 7 bases. Germline loops: CDR1 SQVTM, CDR2 ANQGSEA. The CDR3 is 17 amino acids. V lost 3 bases and J lost 2; bases outside the gene matches: 14.

This clone has just one count. This chain links TRBV19 with TRBJ2-2, with 9 bases aligning to TRBD1. Germline CDR1 and CDR2: LNHDA and SQIVND (reference sequence). J lost 8 bases, V lost 8 bases, and 6 bases had no gene match. The CDR3 length is 13 residues. The CDR3: CASLGQGGGELFF. As DNA, the CDR3 is TGTGCCAGTTTGGGACAGGGCGGAGGGGAGCTGTTTTTT.

The V gene is TRBV4-3, the J gene TRBJ1-1; tentative D call: TRBD1 (6 bases). Trimming took 0 bases from V and 14 from J, leaving 16 bases between them. Germline CDR1 reads LGHNA; CDR2 reads YSLEER. The CDR3 is 13 residues long. DNA for the CDR3: TGCGCCAGCAGCCAAGAGGGGGGGGCGTCAGCGTTCTTT. It translates to CASSQEGGASAFF.

The genes are TRBV13 and TRBJ1-5; 9 nucleotides match TRBD1. Trimming removed 0 bases from V and 3 bases from J; junction bases left unmatched: 3. The V gene's germline CDR1 is PRHDT and CDR2 FYEKMQ (reference sequence). CDR3 length: 16 amino acids. CDR3 amino acids: CASSLGQGADNQPQHF. The CDR3 DNA sequence: TGTGCCAGCAGCTTAGGACAGGGGGCCGACAATCAGCCCCAGCATTTT.

V usage is TRBV7-2 and J usage is TRBJ1-5, with 8 bases aligning to TRBD1. Per the germline V gene, CDR1 is SGHTA and CDR2 is FQGNSA. The CDR3 is 15 residues long. The V and J ends lost 7 bases and 1 base, in that order; junction bases with no gene match: 6. The CDR3 sequence is CASTQGAWSNQPQHF. CDR3 coding DNA: TGTGCCAGCACCCAGGGGGCGTGGAGCAATCAGCCCCAGCATTTT. Full variable domain (remainder filled in from reference TRBV7-2 and TRBJ1-5): GAGVSQSPSNKVTEKGKDVELRCDPISGHTALYWYRQSLGQGLEFLIYFQGNSAPDKSGLPSDRFSAERTGGSVSTLTIQRTQQEDSAVYLCASTQGAWSNQPQHFGDGTRLSIL.

This chain joins TRBV19 and TRBJ1-2; no definite D call. Germline V gives CDR1 LNHDA, CDR2 SQIVND (reference sequence). Trimming pared 5 bases from V and 2 bases from J, leaving 9 bases between. CDR3 length: 13 amino acids. CDR3 in amino acids: CASSVSLNYGYTF. The CDR3 DNA sequence: TGTGCCAGTAGTGTTTCCCTGAACTATGGCTACACCTTC.

The chain combines TRBV7-6 with TRBJ1-1; TRBD1 matches at 8 bases. Germline CDR1 is SGHVS and CDR2 is FNYEAQ. The CDR3 is 14 residues long. V was clipped by 2 bases and J by 5 bases; unmatched bases: 4. The CDR3 region has the DNA TGTGCCAGCAGCTTACCCACAGGGGGGACTGAAGCTTTCTTT. Its protein is CASSLPTGGTEAFF.

The V call is TRBV7-8, the J call TRBJ2-1; 16 nucleotides line up with TRBD2. Germline CDR1 is SGHVS and CDR2 is FQNEAQ. With 4 bases clipped from V and 9 bases from J, the junction kept 18 bases outside the gene matches. The CDR3 loop spans 20 amino acids. CDR3 amino acids: CASSSGPGTSGGATFGEQFF. DNA of the CDR3: TGTGCCAGCAGCTCAGGTCCCGGGACTAGCGGGGGGGCCACTTTTGGTGAGCAGTTCTTC.

The gene calls are TRBV14 and TRBJ2-7; D perhaps matches TRBD1 (5 bases). Trimming left V 4 bases short and J 4 bases short, with 5 bases between. The CDR3 length is 11 residues. CDR1 and CDR2 from the germline V gene are SGHDN and FVKESK. For the CDR3, the DNA is TGTGCCAGCAGCCCAGGGTACGAGCAGTACTTC. It is translated as CASSPGYEQYF.